This T cell receptor (beta chain) was found in a study of T cell responses to AZD1222 COVID-19 vaccine. TCRdb's copy holds only in-frame clones and misses some; the assay was immunoSEQ multiplex PCR. The sample has approximately 190,000 clones; almost 95% are singletons. The sequence came from an adult in good health. The material sequenced was peripheral blood, taken on day 0 of AZD1222 vaccination.

CDR3 in DNA: TGTGCCACCAGTGATAAGGGGCGGACTGAAGCTTTCTTT. Translated, it gives CATSDKGRTEAFF. The chain combines TRBV24-1 with TRBJ1-1; weak D call: TRBD1 (5 bases). This CDR3 comprises 13 residues. Between the trimmed V and J ends, which lost 3 bases and 5 bases, there was a span of 9 bases. CDR1 and CDR2 from the germline V gene are KGHDR and SFDVKD.